The 12 T cell receptor beta chains below all came from one sample that was sequenced in a study of read filtering for tumor transcriptome and immune sequencing. Molecular barcoded adaptors covering alpha/delta and beta/gamma chains were used on about 390 ng RNA. From the reads, TCRdb called clonotypes with MiXCR, one entry per CDR3 protein. The table records 35,000 to 40,000 distinct CDR3 sequences, about 14% of them present only once. The sequencing sample was made of a population of CD138-negative cells sorted from bone marrow. These receptor sequences come from a donor at least 40 years old with multiple myeloma.

Comments on this clonotype: Germline is not matched at one junction end, which may reflect a read error. J is TRBJ2-1 and V is TRBV23-1; TRBD1 might be the D (6 bases). TRBV23-1 has ORF status, its function being uncertain. The CDR3 sequence is 15 residues long. The CDR3 DNA reads TGCGCCAGCGGTAAACCTACAGGGTTCTACAACGAGCAGTTCTTC. Translated: CASGKPTGFYNEQFF.

The table lists this clonotype with a count of one. This may be a read error, as it is one base from a much larger clone. The gene calls are TRBV28 and TRBJ2-3; 10 positions match TRBD1. The CDR3 length is 16 residues. The ends lost 6 bases at V and 7 bases at J; junction bases unmatched: 13. The germline V gene encodes CDR1 MDHEN and CDR2 SYDVKM. The CDR3, as DNA: TGTGCCAGCAGCGCCGGACAGGGGGGTTTCTCAAATACGCAGTATTTT. It codes for CASSAGQGGFSNTQYF.

There are a few counts of this clonotype. The gene calls are TRBV5-8 and TRBJ2-1, with D maybe TRBD1 (6 bases). V gave up 2 bases and J gave up 6 bases, with 9 bases separating them. Germline assignment: CDR1 SGHTS and CDR2 YDEGEE. CDR3 length equals 13 residues. This CDR3 is CASSLLQGNEQFF. DNA of the CDR3: TGTGCCAGCAGCTTACTACAGGGCAATGAGCAGTTCTTC. The entire variable domain, with the rest obtained from reference TRBV5-8 and TRBJ2-1, is as follows: EAGVTQSPTHLIKTRGQQATLRCSPISGHTSVYWYQQALGLGLQFLLWYDEGEERNRGNFPPRFSGRQFPNYSSELNVNALELEDSALYLCASSLLQGNEQFFGPGTRLTVL.

This clonotype was seen many times. The chain is built from TRBV20-1 and TRBJ1-5; no clear D gene. CDR3 size: 12 residues. CDR1 DFQATT and CDR2 SNEGSKA come from the germline V gene (reference sequence). Between the trimmed V and J ends, which lost 5 bases and 2 bases, there was a span of 7 bases. The CDR3 spells CSAAGGNQPQHF. CDR3 coding DNA: TGCAGTGCTGCAGGCGGCAATCAGCCCCAGCATTTT.

This clonotype was detected many times. J is TRBJ2-1 and V is TRBV20-1; TRBD1 agrees at 8 bases. The CDR3 consists of 15 residues. With V trimmed by 6 bases and J by 5 bases, 12 bases remained unmatched. Looked up from germline, CDR1 is DFQATT and CDR2 is SNEGSKA (reference sequence). Here the CDR3 reads CSARGLGQANNEQFF. CDR3 bases: TGCAGTGCCAGGGGTCTGGGACAGGCCAACAATGAGCAGTTCTTC.

This clonotype was counted between two and nine times. Lacking the conserved final phenylalanine or tryptophan, this CDR3 likely reflects a read error. The rearrangement uses TRBV5-6 and TRBJ1-3, with D hard to call. The CDR3 sequence is 18 residues long. Trimming took 2 bases from V and 0 from J, leaving 18 bases between them. The germline V gene has CDR1 SGHDT and CDR2 YYEEEE. CDR3 sequence (DNA): TGTGCCAGCAGCTTCATCCGGGTTGGGCCCCTCTCTGGAAACACCATATATTCT. Amino acids: CASSFIRVGPLSGNTIYS.

The J gene is TRBJ1-1, the V gene TRBV7-9; D call uncertain. CDR1 SEHNR and CDR2 FQNEAQ come from the germline V gene (reference sequence). V was clipped by 3 bases and J by 3 bases, with 11 bases between them. The CDR3 is 14 amino acids. The CDR3 nucleotides read TGTGCCAGCAGCTTGTTTCTTGACCACACTGAAGCTTTCTTT. It is translated as CASSLFLDHTEAFF.

A note on this clonotype: Only one base separates this from a far larger clonotype, so it likely reflects a read error. V is TRBV30 and J is TRBJ1-6; D gene ambiguous. The J call could be wrong; TRBJ1-1 is a better fit for the DNA end. CDR1 is GTSNPN and CDR2 is SVGIG in the germline V gene (reference sequence). The length of the CDR3 is 11 residues. DNA of the CDR3: TGTGCCTGGAGATGCGGGCCTGAAGCTTTCTTT. It is translated as CAWRCGPEAFF.

At least ten counts were recorded for this clonotype. The chain employs TRBV11-2 and TRBJ1-3, with a weak D call TRBD1 (5 bases). Germline V gene sequence: CDR1 SGHAT, CDR2 FQNNGV. Trimming took off 5 bases at V and 5 bases at J, with 16 bases between the two ends. There are 15 residues in the CDR3. CDR3 residues: CASSLRTTGRNTIYF. DNA of the CDR3: TGTGCCAGCAGCCTGAGGACAACGGGGAGAAACACCATATATTTT.

The gene calls are TRBV18 and TRBJ1-1; 7 bases map to TRBD1. The CDR3 is 14 amino acids. The germline V gene has CDR1 KGHSH and CDR2 LQKENI. V lost 3 bases and J lost 4; bases outside the gene matches: 5. CDR3 loop: CASSPSGGGTEAFF. CDR3 bases: TGTGCCAGCTCACCTTCAGGGGGAGGCACTGAAGCTTTCTTT.

This clonotype has a count of ten or more. V and J are TRBV7-2 and TRBJ2-1; D is ambiguous. Germline loops: CDR1 SGHTA, CDR2 FQGNSA. The CDR3 runs to 12 residues. Trimming took 1 base from V and 13 from J, leaving 11 bases between them. CDR3 residues: CASSLEGRLQFF. In DNA, the CDR3 is TGTGCCAGCAGCTTAGAGGGTAGGCTCCAGTTCTTC.

Remarks on this clonotype: A read error is possible here, since a much larger clone lies one base away. The chain employs TRBV2 and TRBJ1-1, with D perhaps TRBD1 (5 bases). Germline V gene data show CDR1 as SNHLY and CDR2 as FYNNEI. CDR3 length: 15 residues. CDR3 coding DNA: TGTGCCAGCAGCCCCACAGGAAAATTGAGTACTGATGCTTTCTTT. It codes for CASSPTGKLSTDAFF.